Presented here are 5 T cell receptor beta chains from one specimen sequenced in a study of T cells in Graves' hyperthyroidism and ophthalmopathy. Amplified TCR beta CDR3 regions came from RNA transcripts. First-round RT-PCR of the TCR CDR3 relied on the HTBI primer set. TCRdb analysed the multiplex PCR reads with MiXCR anew, one entry per CDR3 protein. Of fewer than 200,000 distinct CDR3 sequences in the sample, 15% to 20% were seen once. The sequenced material came from blood. These receptors were collected from a woman between 50 and 59 years old with Graves' hyperthyroidism.

At least ten counts were recorded for this clonotype. This chain links TRBV7-2 with TRBJ2-3; 15 bases map to TRBD2. Losses at the gene ends were 1 base for V and 6 bases for J; bases not matched to a gene: 5. Germline CDR1 SGHTA, CDR2 FQGNSA. The CDR3 spans 17 residues. The CDR3 DNA sequence: TGTGCCAGCAGCTTAGGGACTAGCGGGGGGGGGTGGGATACGCAGTATTTT. This sequence encodes CASSLGTSGGGWDTQYF.

This clonotype was found many times. The genes are TRBV6-2 or TRBV6-3 and TRBJ2-7, with D uncertain. Trimming shortened V by 2 bases and J by 7 bases, and 15 bases separated the two germline ends. Germline V gives CDR1 MNHEY, CDR2 SVGEGT. CDR3 size: 14 residues. CDR3 in amino acids: CASSYGYQVGEQYF. The CDR3 coding sequence is TGTGCCAGCAGTTACGGGTACCAAGTGGGGGAGCAGTACTTC.

The rearrangement uses TRBV12-3 or TRBV12-4 and TRBJ2-1; 7 nucleotides align to TRBD2. CDR3 length: 13 residues. J gave up 4 bases and V 10 bases, and 7 bases lay outside the gene matches. CDR3: CATRPSGYNEQFF. The CDR3 DNA follows: TGTGCCACCCGTCCTAGCGGTTACAATGAGCAGTTCTTC.

In its sample, this clonotype was seen a few times. This chain links TRBV6-1 with TRBJ1-2; D uncertain. The V gene lost 6 bases and the J gene lost 1 base, with 9 bases spanning the gap. Per germline, CDR1 MNHNS and CDR2 SASEGT. This CDR3 region has 13 residues. This chain's CDR3 is CASRPIDNYGYTF. DNA for the CDR3: TGTGCCAGCAGACCCATCGATAACTATGGCTACACCTTC.

The CDR3 spells CASSQDGLNNEQFF. The CDR3 DNA reads as TGTGCCAGCAGCCAAGACGGCTTAAACAATGAGCAGTTCTTC. The chain employs TRBV3-1 and TRBJ2-1, with D unresolved. The CDR3 runs to 14 residues. V lost 0 bases and J lost 5, with 8 bases in between. CDR1 and CDR2 from the germline V gene are LGHDT and YNNKEL (reference sequence).